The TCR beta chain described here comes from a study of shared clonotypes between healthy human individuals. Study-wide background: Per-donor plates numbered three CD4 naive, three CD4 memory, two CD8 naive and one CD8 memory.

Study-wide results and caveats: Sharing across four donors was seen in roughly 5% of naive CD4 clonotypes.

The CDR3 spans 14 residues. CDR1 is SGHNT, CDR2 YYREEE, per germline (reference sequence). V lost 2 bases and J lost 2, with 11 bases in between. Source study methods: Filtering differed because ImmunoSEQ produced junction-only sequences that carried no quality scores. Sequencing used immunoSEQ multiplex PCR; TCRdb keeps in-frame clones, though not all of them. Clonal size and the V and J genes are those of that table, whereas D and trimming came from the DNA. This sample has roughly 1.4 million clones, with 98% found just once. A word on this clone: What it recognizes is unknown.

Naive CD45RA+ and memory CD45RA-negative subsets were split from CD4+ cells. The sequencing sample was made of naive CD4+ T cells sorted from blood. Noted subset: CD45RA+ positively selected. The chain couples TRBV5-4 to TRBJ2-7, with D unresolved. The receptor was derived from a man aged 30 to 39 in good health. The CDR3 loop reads CASSFRAPTYEQYF. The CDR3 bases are TGTGCCAGCAGCTTCCGGGCGCCAACCTACGAGCAGTACTTC.